These 21 T cell receptor beta chains were sequenced from one sample in a study of T cell responses to AZD1222 COVID-19 vaccine. TCRdb's table, derived via immunoSEQ multiplex PCR, lists solely in-frame clones and lacks some. This sample yields under 200,000 clones, of which around nine tenths are seen a single time; about 1.6% belongs to the top ten. Sequenced material: peripheral blood, taken on day 0 of AZD1222 vaccination. The receptors stem from an adult in good health.

The rearrangement links TRBV19 to TRBJ1-2; 7 nucleotides align to TRBD1. After removal of 10 bases from V and 2 bases from J, the junction contained 13 bases not matched to a gene. This CDR3 has 15 residues. Germline CDR1 LNHDA, CDR2 SQIVND (reference sequence). CDR3 nucleotide sequence: TGTGCCACCCTTATCCAGGGACAGCCGAACTATGGCTACACCTTC. It encodes CATLIQGQPNYGYTF.

This clone was picked up one time. The V call is TRBV15, the J call TRBJ1-4; 8 bases match TRBD1. Trimming cost V 3 bases and J 7 bases; bases outside gene matches: 7. This CDR3 is 15 amino acids long. CDR1 LNHNV and CDR2 YYDKDF come from the germline V gene (reference sequence). The CDR3 coding sequence is TGTGCCACCAGCAGGCGCAGGGGGCTCGGTGAAAAACTGTTTTTT. This sequence encodes CATSRRRGLGEKLFF.

J is TRBJ2-7 and V is TRBV5-1, with 9 bases matching TRBD1. Germline CDR1 and CDR2: SGHRS and YFSETQ. The CDR3 spans 15 residues. V was clipped by 4 bases and J by 5 bases; unmatched bases: 10. The CDR3 region is CASSGGTGKRDEQYF. The DNA for the CDR3 is TGCGCCAGCAGCGGCGGGACAGGGAAAAGGGACGAGCAGTACTTC.

The chain combines TRBV19 with TRBJ1-2; D perhaps matches TRBD1 (5 bases). CDR1 LNHDA and CDR2 SQIVND come from the germline V gene (reference sequence). Trimming took off 5 bases at V and 0 bases at J, with 7 bases between the two ends. The CDR3 runs 13 residues. The CDR3 coding sequence is TGTGCCAGTAGTGGGGGGACTAACTATGGCTACACCTTC. This gives the protein CASSGGTNYGYTF.

This clone has only a few counts. This chain uses TRBV7-9 with TRBJ2-2; D is perhaps TRBD1 or TRBD2 (5 bases each). The CDR3 is 15 residues long. The V end lost 3 bases, the J end lost 1 base, and 9 bases lay between the germline ends. Germline CDR1 reads SEHNR; CDR2 reads FQNEAQ (reference sequence). CDR3 nucleotides: TGTGCCAGCAGCTTTGGGACGGTGAACACCGGGGAGCTGTTTTTT. As protein: CASSFGTVNTGELFF.

This clone was detected once. V is TRBV25-1 and J is TRBJ2-7; D possibly matches TRBD1 or TRBD2 (5 bases each). CDR1 is MGHDK, CDR2 SYGVNS, per germline. V was cut by 5 bases and J by 3 bases, with 8 bases left in between. The length of the CDR3 is 12 residues. The CDR3 sequence: CASSRDGYEQYF. In nucleotides, the CDR3 is TGTGCCAGCAGTCGGGACGGCTACGAGCAGTACTTC.

The chain carries TRBV23-1 and TRBJ1-2, with D hard to call. TRBV23-1 is identified as an open reading frame with a role that is uncertain. CDR3 length equals 14 residues. V was trimmed by 2 bases and J by 3 bases, leaving 10 bases between them. The CDR3 is CASSQHYEDYGYTF. CDR3 DNA sequence: TGCGCCAGCAGTCAACATTACGAGGACTATGGCTACACCTTC.

V and J are TRBV5-1 and TRBJ1-6, with 11 bases that match TRBD1. This CDR3 has 15 residues. Germline CDR1 SGHRS, CDR2 YFSETQ. V dropped 2 bases and J dropped 9; count of bases not matched to a gene: 4. CDR3 residues: CASSLRTGGISPLHF. DNA for the CDR3: TGCGCCAGCAGCTTACGGACAGGGGGCATTTCACCCCTCCACTTT.

The chain combines TRBV6-2 or TRBV6-3 with TRBJ2-3; D ambiguous. V dropped 3 bases and J dropped 7 bases, with 5 bases sitting between them. This CDR3 has 11 residues. Germline V gene sequence: CDR1 MNHEY, CDR2 SVGEGT. This CDR3 is CASSYLNTQYF. The CDR3 DNA reads TGTGCCAGCAGTTATTTGAATACGCAGTATTTT.

The chain couples TRBV12-3 or TRBV12-4 to TRBJ1-5; D call uncertain. CDR3 size: 12 residues. With 5 bases removed from V and 9 bases from J, the gap between germline ends came to 11 bases. As DNA, the CDR3 is TGTGCCAGCAGTCCCCGCCCGGGGCCCCAGCATTTT. It encodes CASSPRPGPQHF.

About this clone itself: A much larger clonotype is one base distant, so this may be a read error. The V gene is TRBV19, the J gene TRBJ1-3; D might be TRBD1 (5 bases). There are 15 residues in the CDR3. Germline V lookup: CDR1 LNHDA, CDR2 SQIVND (reference sequence). This chain's CDR3 is CTSSIGAGLGNTIYF. CDR3 bases: TGTACCAGTAGTATTGGGGCAGGGCTCGGAAACACCATATATTTT.

The gene calls are TRBV2 and TRBJ1-2; D is unresolved. CDR1 and CDR2 (germline): SNHLY, FYNNEI. V shed 4 bases and J shed 6 bases, with 9 bases lying between them. This CDR3 is 12 amino acids long. The CDR3 DNA reads as TGTGCCAGCAGTGTGTACACTAATGGCTACACCTTC. Translated: CASSVYTNGYTF.

The genes are TRBV4-2 and TRBJ1-2; 7 nucleotides align to TRBD1. The CDR3 is 15 residues long. J gave up 5 bases and V 0 bases, and 6 bases lay outside the gene matches. Germline-derived CDR1 and CDR2 are LGHNA and YNFKEQ. Written as DNA, the CDR3 is TGTGCCAGCAGCCAAGACGTGCAGGGGGGATATGGCTACACCTTC. This translates into CASSQDVQGGYGYTF.

This clone has just one count. DNA of the CDR3: TGTGCCAGCTCACCACCGAGCTCTGGGGCCAACGTCCTGACTTTC. Encoded protein: CASSPPSSGANVLTF. V gene TRBV18 combines with J gene TRBJ2-6; D remains unclear. V lost 0 bases to trimming and J lost 0 bases, with 3 bases between them. The germline gives CDR1 KGHSH, CDR2 LQKENI. CDR3 size: 15 residues.

The chain links TRBV19 to TRBJ2-7, with TRBD1 identical over 11 bases. Germline trimming cut 3 bases from V and 7 bases from J; bases unmatched to any gene: 5. Per the germline V gene, CDR1 is LNHDA and CDR2 is SQIVND (reference sequence). This CDR3 has 14 amino acids. CDR3 in DNA: TGTGCCAGTAGTATCGGACAGGGGGCGCGGGAGCAGTACTTC. Its translation is CASSIGQGAREQYF.

The gene calls are TRBV6-5 and TRBJ1-1, with D possibly TRBD1 on 5 matching bases. V dropped 0 bases and J dropped 4 bases, with 15 bases sitting between them. The CDR3 spans 16 residues. The germline CDR1 and CDR2 sequences are MNHEY and SVGAGI. CDR3 sequence: CASSYSQTTGGTEAFF. The CDR3 region has the DNA TGTGCCAGCAGTTACTCCCAGACAACGGGGGGCACTGAAGCTTTCTTT.

The chain combines TRBV28 with TRBJ1-6, with D possibly being TRBD1 (6 bases). The CDR3 is 17 amino acids. Trimming pared 5 bases from V and 0 bases from J, leaving 14 bases between. The germline gives CDR1 MDHEN, CDR2 SYDVKM. CDR3 residues: CASSTDRLSSYNSPLHF. CDR3 nucleotides: TGTGCCAGCAGTACCGACAGGCTAAGCTCCTATAATTCACCCCTCCACTTT. Supplemented by reference TRBV28 and TRBJ1-6, the full variable domain reads DVKVTQSSRYLVKRTGEKVFLECVQDMDHENMFWYRQDPGLGLRLIYFSYDVKMKEKGDIPEGYSVSREKKERFSLILESASTNQTSMYLCASSTDRLSSYNSPLHFGNGTRLTVT.

The gene calls are TRBV19 and TRBJ1-5, with D perhaps TRBD1 (6 bases). Germline-derived CDR1 and CDR2 are LNHDA and SQIVND (reference sequence). V lost 6 bases and J 3 bases, leaving 15 bases between the germline ends. The CDR3 extends over 15 amino acids. The CDR3 is CASSSQGRNNQPQHF. In nucleotides, the CDR3 is TGTGCCAGTAGCTCACAGGGTCGGAACAATCAGCCCCAGCATTTT.

The gene calls are TRBV7-9 and TRBJ2-7, with TRBD2 identical over 8 bases. V dropped 1 base and J dropped 10; count of bases not matched to a gene: 6. Germline assignment: CDR1 SEHNR and CDR2 FQNEAQ (reference sequence). The CDR3 is 13 residues long. As DNA, the CDR3 is TGTGCCAGCAGCTTAGGAGCGGGGGCAGTTCAGTACTTC. It yields the protein CASSLGAGAVQYF.

The DNA for the CDR3 is TGCGCCAGCAGCTTCAGGGACGGGACCTACGAGCAGTACTTC. This codes for CASSFRDGTYEQYF. This sequence joins TRBV5-1 and TRBJ2-7; D is possibly TRBD1 or TRBD2 (5 bases each). CDR3 size: 14 residues. The germline CDR1 and CDR2 sequences are SGHRS and YFSETQ. V dropped 2 bases and J dropped 2 bases, with 11 bases sitting between them.

The chain carries TRBV27 and TRBJ2-7, with TRBD1 matching over 7 bases. Per the germline V gene, CDR1 is MNHEY and CDR2 is SMNVEV (reference sequence). J was trimmed by 1 base and V by 7 bases; bases with no gene match: 10. The CDR3 runs 15 residues. The CDR3 DNA sequence: TGTGCCAGCATATCCCCGGGACAGATTTCCTACGAGCAGTACTTC. Translating it yields CASISPGQISYEQYF.